Here is one TCR beta chain with its context. The data are from a study of CD8 T cells in Susac syndrome. Random-hexamer reverse transcription was applied to roughly 0.45 to 1 ug RNA. Multiplex PCR with immunoSEQ amplified the TCR beta CDR3 across 54 Vbeta and 13 Jbeta. TCRdb re-derived calls from the immunoSEQ multiplex PCR reads in MiXCR, one entry per CDR3 protein. Of roughly 130,000 distinct CDR3 sequences listed, 90% to 95% were seen once; the top ten hold around 0.12%. Sequencing of TCR beta was performed on blood CD8+ and CD4+ T cells. Sequencing input: CD4+ T cells from PBMCs. This sequence originates from a human donor in good health.

This CDR3 reads CAIATSPTSYEQYF. The DNA for the CDR3 is TGTGCCATCGCGACTAGCCCAACCTCGTACGAGCAGTACTTC. V is TRBV10-3 and J is TRBJ2-7; 7 bases agree with TRBD2. The V and J ends lost 8 bases and 4 bases, in that order; junction bases with no gene match: 11. CDR1 and CDR2 (germline): ENHRY, SYGVKD. The CDR3 is 14 residues long.